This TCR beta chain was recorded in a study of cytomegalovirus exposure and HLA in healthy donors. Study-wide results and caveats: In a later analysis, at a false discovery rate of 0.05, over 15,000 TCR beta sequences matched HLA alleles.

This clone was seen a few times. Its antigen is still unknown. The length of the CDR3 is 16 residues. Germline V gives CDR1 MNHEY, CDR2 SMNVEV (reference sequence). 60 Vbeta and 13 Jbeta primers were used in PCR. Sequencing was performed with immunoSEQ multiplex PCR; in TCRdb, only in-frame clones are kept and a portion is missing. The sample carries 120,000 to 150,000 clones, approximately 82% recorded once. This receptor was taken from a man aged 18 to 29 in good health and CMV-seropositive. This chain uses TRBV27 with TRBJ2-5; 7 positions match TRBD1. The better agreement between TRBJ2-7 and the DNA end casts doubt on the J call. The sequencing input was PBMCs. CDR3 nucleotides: TGTGCCAGCAGTTTATCTCGGGGACAGTACTCCTACGAGCAGTACTTC. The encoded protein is CASSLSRGQYSYEQYF.